Sequencing of this TCR beta chain was carried out in a study of vaccination effects on CD4 cells after COVID-19. The CDR3 length is 14 residues. CD4+ T cells specific for antigen were expanded with viral peptide pools by the ViraFEST assay before sequencing. The authors isolated CD4+ T cells after 9 to 10 days of culture. With respect to this clone: Antigen: not known.

Profiling relied on immunoSEQ multiplex PCR, and the TCRdb table lists in-frame clones only, not all of them. The sample has over 50,000 clones, roughly 79% seen once. The clonotype comes from a human donor who received a COVID-19 vaccine. The rearrangement uses TRBV21-1 and TRBJ1-5. TRBV21-1 is a listed pseudogene. The sample in question was CD4+ T cells from PBMCs cultured with HCoV-229E spike peptides, obtained before COVID-19 vaccination. The CDR3 region is CANTVLLGNQPQHF. CDR3 DNA sequence: TGTGCCAACACTGTATTATTGGGCAATCAGCCCCAGCATTTT.